The T cell receptor beta chain described here comes from a study of shared clonotypes between healthy human individuals. Each PCR replicate from the sorted subsets contained roughly 210 ng DNA, which is roughly 33,000 T cell genomes. The data were produced by immunoSEQ multiplex PCR, yet TCRdb's version contains in-frame clones alone and is incomplete. The sample carries about 2.1 million clones, around 93% recorded once. The CDR3 has 17 amino acids. CDR1 is SGDLS, CDR2 YYNGEE, per germline. With 4 bases clipped from V and 4 bases from J, the junction kept 13 bases outside the gene matches. Regarding this clone: No antigen is known for it.

Study-wide findings and caveats: Naive CD4 clonotype sharing across a handful of donors was around 5.5%.

Naive CD8 cells lacked CD45RO, underwent positive selection for CCR7 and left out terminally differentiated effector memory CD45RA+ cells. None of the donors, who were healthy HIV-negative adults, had recently had acute infections or vaccinations. What was sequenced was naive CD8+ T cells from PBMCs. The chain employs TRBV9 and TRBJ1-2, with 10 bases fitting TRBD1. The receptor comes from a man between 18 and 29 years old in good health. Some clones in this sample may be carry-over from other donors' samples. CDR3: CASSFRQTGGRGYGYTF. In nucleotides, the CDR3 is TGTGCCAGCAGCTTCAGACAGACAGGGGGCCGCGGCTATGGCTACACCTTC. Variable domain in full (rest from reference TRBV9 and TRBJ1-2): DSGVTQTPKHLITATGQRVTLRCSPRSGDLSVYWYQQSLDQGLQFLIQYYNGEERAKGNILERFSAQQFPDLHSELNLSSLELGDSALYFCASSFRQTGGRGYGYTFGSGTRLTVV.